This T cell receptor beta chain was sequenced for a study of blood T cell repertoires in COVID-19. On the study more broadly: Both acute and convalescent COVID-19 samples were obtained from the United States, Italy and Spain. T cells, B-cell-depleted T cells, or PBMCs provided the cDNA or gDNA that served as material.

Source study methods: Estimation of nucleated cell counts was performed using reference gene primer amplification. Profiling relied on immunoSEQ multiplex PCR, and the TCRdb table lists in-frame clones only, not all of them. V and J calls and clone size are copied from that table; D and trimming were computed from the DNA. The sample yields around 89,000 clones, around 88% seen once. The sample comprised peripheral blood. The clonotype originates from a man aged 55 to 70 with acute or convalescent COVID-19.

In nucleotides, the CDR3 is TGTGCCAGCAGCCGGCAGCGGAACACTGAAGCTTTCTTT. Its protein is CASSRQRNTEAFF. V is TRBV7-9 and J is TRBJ1-1; D is unresolved. The V and J ends lost 5 bases and 1 base respectively, with 8 bases between them. Germline loops: CDR1 SEHNR, CDR2 FQNEAQ (reference sequence). This CDR3 comprises 13 residues.